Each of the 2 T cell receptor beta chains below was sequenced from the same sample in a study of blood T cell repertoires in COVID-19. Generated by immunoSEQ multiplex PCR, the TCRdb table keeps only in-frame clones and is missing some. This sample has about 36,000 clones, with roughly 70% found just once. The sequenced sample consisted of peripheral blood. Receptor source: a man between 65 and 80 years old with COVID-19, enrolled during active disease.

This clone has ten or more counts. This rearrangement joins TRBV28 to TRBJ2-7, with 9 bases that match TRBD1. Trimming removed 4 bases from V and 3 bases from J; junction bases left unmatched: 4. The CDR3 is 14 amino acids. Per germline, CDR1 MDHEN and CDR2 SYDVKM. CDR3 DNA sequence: TGTGCCAGCAGTTATTGGGACAGGGTCTACGAGCAGTACTTC. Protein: CASSYWDRVYEQYF.

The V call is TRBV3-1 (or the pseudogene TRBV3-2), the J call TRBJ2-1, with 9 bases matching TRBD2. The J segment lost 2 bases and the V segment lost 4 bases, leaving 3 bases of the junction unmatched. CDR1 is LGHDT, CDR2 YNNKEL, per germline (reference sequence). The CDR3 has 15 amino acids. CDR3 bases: TGTGCCAGCAGCCTCCTAGCGGGACCCTACAATGAGCAGTTCTTC. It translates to CASSLLAGPYNEQFF.